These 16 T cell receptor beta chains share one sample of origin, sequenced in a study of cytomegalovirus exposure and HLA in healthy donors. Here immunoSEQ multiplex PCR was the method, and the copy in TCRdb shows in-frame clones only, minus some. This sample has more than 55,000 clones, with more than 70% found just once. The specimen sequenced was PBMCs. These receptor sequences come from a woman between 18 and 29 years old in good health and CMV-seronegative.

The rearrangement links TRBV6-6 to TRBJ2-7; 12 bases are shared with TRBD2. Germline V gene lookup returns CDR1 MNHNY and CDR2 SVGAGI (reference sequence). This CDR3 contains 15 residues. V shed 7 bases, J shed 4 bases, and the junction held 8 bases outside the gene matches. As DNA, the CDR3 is TGTGCCAGCACCAAGACTAGCGGGAGAGGGTACGAGCAGTACTTC. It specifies CASTKTSGRGYEQYF.

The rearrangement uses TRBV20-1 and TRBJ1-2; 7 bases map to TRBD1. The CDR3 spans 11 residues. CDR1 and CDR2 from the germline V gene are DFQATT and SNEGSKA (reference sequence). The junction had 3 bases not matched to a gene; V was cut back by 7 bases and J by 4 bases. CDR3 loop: CSGYRGYGYTF. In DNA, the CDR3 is TGCAGTGGGTACAGGGGCTATGGCTACACCTTC.

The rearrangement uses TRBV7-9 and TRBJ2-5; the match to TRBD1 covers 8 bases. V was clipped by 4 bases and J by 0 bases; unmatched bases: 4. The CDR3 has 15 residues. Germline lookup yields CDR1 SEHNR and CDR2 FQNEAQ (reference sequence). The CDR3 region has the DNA TGTGCCAGCAGCTCCTGGACAGGGAACCAAGAGACCCAGTACTTC. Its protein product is CASSSWTGNQETQYF.

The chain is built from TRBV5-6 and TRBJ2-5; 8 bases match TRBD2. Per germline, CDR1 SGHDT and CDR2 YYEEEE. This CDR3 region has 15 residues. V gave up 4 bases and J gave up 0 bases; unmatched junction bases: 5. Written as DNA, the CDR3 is TGTGCCAGCAGCCAGACTAGCGCCAACCAAGAGACCCAGTACTTC. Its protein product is CASSQTSANQETQYF.

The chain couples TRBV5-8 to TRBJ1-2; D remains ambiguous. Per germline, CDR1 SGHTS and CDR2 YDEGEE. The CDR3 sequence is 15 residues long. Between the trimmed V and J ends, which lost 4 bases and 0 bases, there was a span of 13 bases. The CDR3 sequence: CASSRGSPPNYGYTF. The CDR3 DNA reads TGTGCCAGCAGCCGAGGGTCTCCTCCTAACTATGGCTACACCTTC.

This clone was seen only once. The CDR3 is CASSTYTGYNEQFF. CDR3 DNA sequence: TGTGCCAGCAGCACTTACACAGGGTACAATGAGCAGTTCTTC. The rearrangement joins TRBV5-4 to TRBJ2-1, with D maybe TRBD1 (6 bases). V lost 4 bases to trimming and J lost 4 bases, with 12 bases between them. Germline V lookup: CDR1 SGHNT, CDR2 YYREEE (reference sequence). The CDR3 contains 14 residues. Drawing the rest from reference TRBV5-4 and TRBJ2-1, the complete variable domain is ETGVTQSPTHLIKTRGQQVTLRCSSQSGHNTVSWYQQALGQGPQFIFQYYREEENGRGNFPPRFSGLQFPNYSSELNVNALELDDSALYLCASSTYTGYNEQFFGPGTRLTVL.

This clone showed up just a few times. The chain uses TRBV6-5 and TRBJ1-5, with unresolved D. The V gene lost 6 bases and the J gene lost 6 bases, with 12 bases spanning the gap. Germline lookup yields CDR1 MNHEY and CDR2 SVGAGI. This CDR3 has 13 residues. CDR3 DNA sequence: TGTGCCAGCAGCCACGGGTCGGGTCAGCCCCAGCATTTT. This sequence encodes CASSHGSGQPQHF.

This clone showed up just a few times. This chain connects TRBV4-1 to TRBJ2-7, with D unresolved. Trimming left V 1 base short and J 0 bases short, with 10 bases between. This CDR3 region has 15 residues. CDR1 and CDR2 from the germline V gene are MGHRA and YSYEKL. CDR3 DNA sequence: TGCGCCAGCAGCCAAGGGTGGGCCTACTCCTACGAGCAGTACTTC. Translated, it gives CASSQGWAYSYEQYF.

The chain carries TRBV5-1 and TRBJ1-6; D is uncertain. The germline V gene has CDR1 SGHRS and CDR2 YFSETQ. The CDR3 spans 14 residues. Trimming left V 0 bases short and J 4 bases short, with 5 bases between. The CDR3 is CASSLGQYNSPLHF. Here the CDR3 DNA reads TGCGCCAGCAGCTTGGGACAATATAATTCACCCCTCCACTTT.

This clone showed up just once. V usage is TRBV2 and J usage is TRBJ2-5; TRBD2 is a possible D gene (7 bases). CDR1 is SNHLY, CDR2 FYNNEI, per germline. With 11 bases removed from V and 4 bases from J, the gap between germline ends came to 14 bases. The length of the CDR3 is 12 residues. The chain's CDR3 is CASRGGGETQYF. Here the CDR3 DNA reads TGTGCCTCTAGAGGGGGGGGAGAGACCCAGTACTTC.

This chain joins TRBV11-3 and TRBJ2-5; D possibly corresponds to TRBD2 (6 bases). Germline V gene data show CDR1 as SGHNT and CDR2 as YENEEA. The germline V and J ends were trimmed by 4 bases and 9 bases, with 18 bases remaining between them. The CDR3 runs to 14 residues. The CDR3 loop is CASSSGGGGDSQYF. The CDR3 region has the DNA TGTGCCAGCAGCTCCGGGGGAGGTGGAGACTCCCAGTACTTC. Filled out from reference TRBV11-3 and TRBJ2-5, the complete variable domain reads EAGVVQSPRYKIIEKKQPVAFWCNPISGHNTLYWYLQNLGQGPELLIRYENEEAVDDSQLPKDRFSAERLKGVDSTLKIQPAELGDSAVYLCASSSGGGGDSQYFGPGTRLLVL.

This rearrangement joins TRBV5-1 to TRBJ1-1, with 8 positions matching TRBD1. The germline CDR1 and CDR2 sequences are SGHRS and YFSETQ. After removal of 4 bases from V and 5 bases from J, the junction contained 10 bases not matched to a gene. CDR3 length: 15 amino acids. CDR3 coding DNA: TGCGCCAGCAGCCGCCAGACAGGGGCGAGGACTGAAGCTTTCTTT. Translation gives CASSRQTGARTEAFF.

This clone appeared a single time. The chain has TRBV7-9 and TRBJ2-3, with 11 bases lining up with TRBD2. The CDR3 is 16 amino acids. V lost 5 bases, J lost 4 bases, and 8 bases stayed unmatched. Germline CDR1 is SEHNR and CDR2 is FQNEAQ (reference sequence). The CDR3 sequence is CASSTTSGGSPDTQYF. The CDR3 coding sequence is TGTGCCAGCAGCACAACTAGCGGGGGTAGTCCAGATACGCAGTATTTT.

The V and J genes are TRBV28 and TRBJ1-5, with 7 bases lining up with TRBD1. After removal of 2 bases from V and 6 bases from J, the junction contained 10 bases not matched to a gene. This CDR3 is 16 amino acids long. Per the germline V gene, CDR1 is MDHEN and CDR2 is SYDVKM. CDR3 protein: CASSLDLGGATQPQHF. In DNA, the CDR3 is TGTGCCAGCAGTTTAGATTTAGGGGGCGCTACTCAGCCCCAGCATTTT.

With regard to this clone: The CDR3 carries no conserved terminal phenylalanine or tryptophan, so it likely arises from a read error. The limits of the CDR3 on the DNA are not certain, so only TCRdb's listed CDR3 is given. The CDR3 sequence is CVRSLYRGR. The chain couples TRBV7-5 to TRBJ2-7; the D call TRBD2 from the table was never checked on the DNA. TRBV7-5 is an annotated pseudogene. The CDR3 length equals 9 residues, ends included.

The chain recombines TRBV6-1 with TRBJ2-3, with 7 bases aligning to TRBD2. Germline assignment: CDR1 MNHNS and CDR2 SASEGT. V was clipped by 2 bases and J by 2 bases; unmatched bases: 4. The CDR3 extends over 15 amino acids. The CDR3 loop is CASSEQAGLTDTQYF. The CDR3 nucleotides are TGTGCCAGCAGTGAACAAGCGGGGCTCACAGATACGCAGTATTTT.